One sample yielded the 32 T cell receptor beta chains listed below, sequenced in a study of T cells expressing NK-cell markers. Following a re-call of the 5' RACE reads, TCRdb has one entry per CDR3 protein and lacks DNA. The listing contains about 380,000 distinct CDR3 sequences. Specimen: blood T cells: a sorted CD56 or NKG2C T cell subset, CD4+ or CD8+ T cells, or bulk PBMC T cells (not recorded which). Every receptor here comes from a man aged 18 to 69 in good health.

The gene calls are TRBV5-4 and TRBJ1-4. CDR1 is SGHNT and CDR2 is YYREEE in the germline V gene (reference sequence). The CDR3 covers 15 residues. The CDR3 region is CASSLAGRRDEKLFF.

The chain links TRBV7-9 to TRBJ1-4; no DNA is available, so the TRBD1 call from TCRdb remains unchecked. This CDR3 spans 14 amino acids. Germline V gene lookup returns CDR1 SEHNR and CDR2 FQNEAQ (reference sequence). CDR3 protein: CASSPDSTREKLFF.

The V and J genes are TRBV10-3 and TRBJ1-5; TCRdb returns TRBD1, unconfirmable since there is no DNA. Looked up from germline, CDR1 is ENHRY and CDR2 is SYGVKD. The CDR3 consists of 16 residues. The CDR3 here is CAIMVLTGNFNQPQHF.

The chain is built from TRBV18 and TRBJ2-7. CDR1 and CDR2 from the germline V gene are KGHSH and LQKENI. The CDR3 length is 15 residues. CDR3 loop: CASSPTIADRDEQYF.

V is TRBV12-3 or TRBV12-4 and J is TRBJ2-3; with no DNA, the TCRdb D assignment of TRBD1 cannot be verified. The CDR3 is made up of 15 amino acids. CDR3 in amino acids: CASSSRTGGTDTQYF.

The chain links TRBV4-2 to TRBJ2-1; the TRBD1 assignment by TCRdb is unverifiable without DNA. The CDR3 sequence is 15 residues long. Germline CDR1 and CDR2: LGHNA and YNFKEQ. The CDR3 reads CASSSGPPPDNEQFF.

V gene TRBV20-1 combines with J gene TRBJ1-3; without DNA, the TCRdb call of TRBD1 cannot be checked. Germline CDR1 and CDR2: DFQATT and SNEGSKA (reference sequence). The CDR3 covers 14 residues. This CDR3 reads CSAPRGGSGNTIYF.

This chain links TRBV20-1 with TRBJ2-2; the D gene TCRdb calls, TRBD1, cannot be checked with no DNA. The CDR3 runs to 14 residues. CDR1 is DFQATT, CDR2 SNEGSKA, per germline (reference sequence). The CDR3 region is CSARLGAGGGELFF.

This chain connects TRBV4-1 to TRBJ2-3. The CDR3 totals 12 residues. Per the germline V gene, CDR1 is MGHRA and CDR2 is YSYEKL. The CDR3 here is CASSNIPDTQYF.

The CDR3 region is CASSPGGLLSNQPQHF. The J gene is TRBJ1-5, the V gene TRBV12-3 or TRBV12-4; TCRdb proposes TRBD1, but this gene call is untestable without DNA. The CDR3 has 16 amino acids.

The rearrangement joins TRBV20-1 to TRBJ2-7; lacking DNA, the TRBD1 call made by TCRdb goes unchecked. Germline-derived CDR1 and CDR2 are DFQATT and SNEGSKA (reference sequence). The CDR3 extends over 13 amino acids. The CDR3 region is CSARRGIGHEQYF.

The chain combines TRBV6-4 with TRBJ2-4; TCRdb picks TRBD1, but there is no DNA to check that call. This CDR3 region has 14 residues. Germline CDR1 reads MRHNA; CDR2 reads SNTAGT. The CDR3: CASRAGQGANIQYF.

CDR3 sequence reads: CASSLGRGFSGNQPQHF. The chain recombines TRBV12-3 or TRBV12-4 with TRBJ1-5; the TCRdb D gene call, TRBD1, has no DNA to confirm it. The CDR3 is 17 residues long.

The chain has TRBV7-6 and TRBJ2-3. In germline, CDR1 is SGHVS, CDR2 FNYEAQ. The CDR3 contains 13 residues. CDR3 protein: CASSLASTDTQYF. The entire variable domain, with the rest obtained from reference TRBV7-6 and TRBJ2-3, is as follows: GAGVSQSPRYKVTKRGQDVALRCDPISGHVSLYWYRQALGQGPEFLTYFNYEAQQDKSGLPNDRFSAERPEGSISTLTIQRTEQRDSAMYRCASSLASTDTQYFGPGTRLTVL.

The V and J genes are TRBV7-2 and TRBJ2-7; TCRdb indicates TRBD1, and absent DNA this call remains unverified. From germline, CDR1 is SGHTA and CDR2 FQGNSA. The CDR3 contains 15 residues. The CDR3 loop is CASSSRGQASYEQYF.

This chain uses TRBV7-9 with TRBJ1-1; TCRdb outputs TRBD1, but without DNA this stays unchecked. The CDR3 covers 16 residues. Per the germline V gene, CDR1 is SEHNR and CDR2 is FQNEAQ (reference sequence). CDR3 region: CASSLGSGTGGRSAFF.

The chain joins TRBV14 to TRBJ2-5. The CDR3 totals 14 residues. Germline CDR1 and CDR2: SGHDN and FVKESK. This CDR3 is CASSQVGYQETQYF.

This chain connects TRBV9 to TRBJ2-3; the TCRdb D gene call, TRBD2, has no DNA to confirm it. The CDR3 is 17 amino acids. Germline CDR1 and CDR2: SGDLS and YYNGEE. Here the CDR3 reads CASSPYLTSPSTDTQYF.

J is TRBJ1-1 and V is TRBV25-1. Germline CDR1 is MGHDK and CDR2 is SYGVNS. This CDR3 region has 18 residues. This chain's CDR3 is CASSDRFGGGGLNTEAFF. Drawing the rest from reference TRBV25-1 and TRBJ1-1, the complete variable domain is EADIYQTPRYLVIGTGKKITLECSQTMGHDKMYWYQQDPGMELHLIHYSYGVNSTEKGDLSSESTVSRIRTEHFPLTLESARPSHTSQYLCASSDRFGGGGLNTEAFFGQGTRLTVV.

The chain couples TRBV7-9 to TRBJ1-2. The CDR3 contains 15 residues. CDR1 is SEHNR and CDR2 is FQNEAQ in the germline V gene (reference sequence). CDR3 loop: CASSLRGRPRDGYTF.

The J gene is TRBJ2-7, the V gene TRBV5-5; absent DNA, TCRdb's TRBD2 call cannot be checked. The germline V gene has CDR1 SGHKS and CDR2 YYEKEE (reference sequence). The CDR3 has 16 amino acids. The CDR3 protein is CASSKVLAGGTYEQYF.

The rearrangement joins TRBV7-9 to TRBJ1-5. The CDR3 is made up of 12 amino acids. Germline V gene data show CDR1 as SEHNR and CDR2 as FQNEAQ (reference sequence). CDR3 region: CASSFDEQPQHF.

The chain employs TRBV4-2 and TRBJ2-1; TCRdb proposes TRBD2, but this gene call is untestable without DNA. The CDR3 loop spans 14 amino acids. Germline V gene sequence: CDR1 LGHNA, CDR2 YNFKEQ. CDR3 sequence reads: CASSSQLAGLEQFF.

This chain joins TRBV19 and TRBJ2-7; the D call from TCRdb, TRBD1, cannot be confirmed without DNA. Germline V gene lookup returns CDR1 LNHDA and CDR2 SQIVND (reference sequence). This CDR3 has 16 amino acids. This chain's CDR3 is CASSAGSGQITYEQYF. The whole variable domain, filled in from reference TRBV19 and TRBJ2-7, reads DGGITQSPKYLFRKEGQNVTLSCEQNLNHDAMYWYRQDPGQGLRLIYYSQIVNDFQKGDIAEGYSVSREKKESFPLTVTSAQKNPTAFYLCASSAGSGQITYEQYFGPGTRLTVT.

The chain joins TRBV5-1 to TRBJ1-1. The CDR3 length is 16 residues. Germline-derived CDR1 and CDR2 are SGHRS and YFSETQ. The CDR3 loop reads CASSKLSGGVLTEAFF. Based on the CDR3 plus reference TRBV5-1 and TRBJ1-1, the full variable domain is KAGVTQTPRYLIKTRGQQVTLSCSPISGHRSVSWYQQTPGQGLQFLFEYFSETQRNKGNFPGRFSGRQFSNSRSEMNVSTLELGDSALYLCASSKLSGGVLTEAFFGQGTRLTVV.

V gene TRBV6-1 combines with J gene TRBJ1-6; the TRBD1 assignment by TCRdb is unverifiable without DNA. The CDR3 runs 17 residues. Germline V lookup: CDR1 MNHNS, CDR2 SASEGT. CDR3 protein: CASKEPRESSYNSPLHF.

This sequence joins TRBV19 and TRBJ1-2. The CDR3 has 14 amino acids. Germline V CDR1 and CDR2: LNHDA, SQIVND (reference sequence). CDR3 loop: CASSISAGFYGYTF.

V is TRBV28 and J is TRBJ2-1; lacking DNA, the TRBD1 call made by TCRdb goes unchecked. CDR1 is MDHEN, CDR2 SYDVKM, per germline. CDR3 length: 12 residues. The CDR3: CASSLQGNEQFF.

The V and J genes are TRBV11-2 and TRBJ1-2. The CDR3 covers 14 residues. Germline lookup yields CDR1 SGHAT and CDR2 FQNNGV. CDR3 loop: CASSLGETGYGYTF.

J is TRBJ1-2 and V is TRBV18; TCRdb names TRBD1, which stays unverified in the absence of DNA. Looked up from germline, CDR1 is KGHSH and CDR2 is LQKENI. This CDR3 comprises 14 residues. The CDR3 sequence: CASSPGQRGEGYTF. Full variable domain (remainder filled in from reference TRBV18 and TRBJ1-2): NAGVMQNPRHLVRRRGQEARLRCSPMKGHSHVYWYRQLPEEGLKFMVYLQKENIIDESGMPKERFSAEFPKEGPSILRIQQVVRGDSAAYFCASSPGQRGEGYTFGSGTRLTVV.

The chain combines TRBV6-5 with TRBJ2-7; TCRdb reports TRBD2, a call that lacks DNA to check it against. Germline-derived CDR1 and CDR2 are MNHEY and SVGAGI. The length of the CDR3 is 16 residues. This CDR3 is CASSYSRLAGLYEQYF.

V usage is TRBV5-1 and J usage is TRBJ2-1; TCRdb lists TRBD2, though no DNA is available to test this call. This CDR3 comprises 15 residues. CDR1 and CDR2 from the germline V gene are SGHRS and YFSETQ. The CDR3 reads CASSGGTSGINEQFF.